The text below deals with one T cell receptor beta chain. Germline CDR1 is SGHTA and CDR2 is FQGNSA. The CDR3 is made up of 14 amino acids. Trimming took off 3 bases at V and 6 bases at J, with 14 bases between the two ends. Original methodology: Amplification from reference gene primers served as the basis for estimated nucleated cell counts. Data came from immunoSEQ multiplex PCR; TCRdb stores just in-frame clones and leaves some out. Clone size and V and J calls were adopted from that table, with D and trimming inferred from the DNA. Among roughly 380,000 clones listed, approximately 91% were seen once. The sample comes from a study of blood T cell repertoires in COVID-19. Seattle participants joined during active infection and were tracked over time.

The sequenced material came from peripheral blood. This rearrangement joins TRBV7-2 to TRBJ1-1; D is unclear. The clonotype originates from a middle-aged woman with COVID-19, enrolled during active disease. The chain's CDR3 is CASSFGLSRAEAFF. CDR3 DNA sequence: TGTGCCAGCAGCTTTGGACTGTCGAGGGCTGAAGCTTTCTTT.